A single sample is the source of the 23 T cell receptor beta chains below, sequenced in a study of glioma-infiltrating T cells. TCR alpha and beta CDR3 regions were amplified from RNA using iRepertoire nested multiplex PCR. TCRdb re-analysed the multiplex PCR reads in MiXCR, keeping a single row per CDR3 protein. Of around 130,000 distinct CDR3 sequences detected, under 30% appear once; the ten largest clones hold 27%. Specimen: glioma tissue, nonneoplastic brain tissue, or PBMCs (not recorded which). Receptors originate from a human donor with low-grade glioma or glioblastoma, undergoing nonglioma brain surgery, or in good health (not recorded which).

The table lists this clonotype with a count of one. The rearrangement joins TRBV3-1 to TRBJ2-4, with TRBD1 as a possible D gene (6 bases). The CDR3 extends over 18 amino acids. The germline V and J ends were trimmed by 0 bases and 0 bases, with 15 bases remaining between them. Germline assignment: CDR1 LGHDT and CDR2 YNNKEL (reference sequence). This CDR3 is CASSQDGRGELAKNIQYF. The CDR3, as DNA: TGTGCCAGCAGCCAAGATGGCAGGGGCGAACTAGCCAAAAACATTCAGTACTTC.

This clonotype appeared a few times. This chain joins TRBV7-2 and TRBJ1-5; D remains unclear. Germline assignment: CDR1 SGHTA and CDR2 FQGNSA. The CDR3 covers 13 residues. V gave up 0 bases and J gave up 9 bases, with 9 bases separating them. The CDR3 region is CASSLALEGPQHF. CDR3 in DNA: TGTGCCAGCAGCTTAGCGCTCGAGGGGCCCCAGCATTTT.

This clonotype has more than one count but fewer than ten. V and J are TRBV20-1 and TRBJ1-4; D not resolved. Trimming pared 7 bases from V and 3 bases from J, leaving 9 bases between. Germline loops: CDR1 DFQATT, CDR2 SNEGSKA (reference sequence). The CDR3 sequence is 12 residues long. For the CDR3, the DNA is TGCAGTGTGGTGCCTTCTAATGAAAAACTGTTTTTT. Translating it yields CSVVPSNEKLFF.

The table lists this clonotype with a few counts. The chain recombines TRBV20-1 with TRBJ1-4; D call uncertain. Germline-derived CDR1 and CDR2 are DFQATT and SNEGSKA (reference sequence). There are 15 residues in the CDR3. Trimming left V 3 bases short and J 4 bases short, with 15 bases between. CDR3 DNA: TGCAGTGCTAGGGAGTCCGGGTCCCTTAATGAAAAACTGTTTTTT. This gives the protein CSARESGSLNEKLFF.

The chain carries TRBV28 and TRBJ2-7; tentatively, D is TRBD1 (7 bases). V dropped 2 bases and J dropped 7 bases, with 12 bases sitting between them. CDR1 is MDHEN and CDR2 is SYDVKM in the germline V gene. The CDR3 extends over 13 amino acids. The CDR3, as DNA: TGTGCCAGCAGTTTAGAGGGGGCGGGGGAGCAGTACGTC. Protein sequence: CASSLEGAGEQYV.

This sequence joins TRBV7-6 and TRBJ2-5, with a weak D call TRBD2 (5 bases). V lost 4 bases and J lost 1, with 13 bases in between. The germline CDR1 and CDR2 sequences are SGHVS and FNYEAQ. The CDR3 contains 15 residues. The CDR3 bases are TGTGCCAGCAGCTCCCGAGGAGGACTCCAAGAGACCCAGTACTTC. This codes for CASSSRGGLQETQYF. Full variable domain (remainder filled in from reference TRBV7-6 and TRBJ2-5): GAGVSQSPRYKVTKRGQDVALRCDPISGHVSLYWYRQALGQGPEFLTYFNYEAQQDKSGLPNDRFSAERPEGSISTLTIQRTEQRDSAMYRCASSSRGGLQETQYFGPGTRLLVL.

This clonotype was observed many times. The V and J genes are TRBV6-1 and TRBJ2-5; D gene uncertain. CDR1 MNHNS and CDR2 SASEGT come from the germline V gene. The V and J ends lost 8 bases and 1 base respectively, with 11 bases between them. The CDR3 covers 13 residues. CDR3 region: CASAPPAQETQYF. In nucleotides, the CDR3 is TGTGCCAGCGCGCCCCCGGCCCAAGAGACCCAGTACTTC.

To note about this clonotype: One base away lies a much larger clone, so this may be a sequencing read error. The chain carries TRBV20-1 and TRBJ1-1; perhaps TRBD1 as D (5 bases). There are 14 residues in the CDR3. The ends were cut back, 0 bases at V and 4 bases at J, with 12 bases in the middle. Germline loops: CDR1 DFQATT, CDR2 SNEGSKA (reference sequence). This CDR3 is CSARDTGPSTEAFF. CDR3 in DNA: TGCAGTGCTAGAGATACAGGTCCGAGCACTGAAGCTTTCTTT.

As to this clonotype: A much larger clone differs by one base, so this may be a read error. CDR3 nucleotides: TGTGCCAGCAGTTCCCCAGGGGTCCATGAGCGGTTCTTC. Translation: CASSSPGVHERFF. The chain uses TRBV12-3 or TRBV12-4 and TRBJ2-1, with D possibly TRBD1 on 6 matching bases. The CDR3 runs 13 residues.

This clonotype was observed at least ten times. This chain links TRBV20-1 with TRBJ2-7; no clear D gene. From germline, CDR1 is DFQATT and CDR2 SNEGSKA (reference sequence). This CDR3 contains 10 residues. With 3 bases removed from V and 5 bases from J, the gap between germline ends came to 5 bases. CDR3: CSARRNEQYV. The DNA for the CDR3 is TGCAGTGCTAGGCGGAACGAGCAGTACGTC.

This clonotype was counted at least ten times. This chain joins TRBV7-9 and TRBJ1-1, with a possible D match to TRBD1 (6 bases). This CDR3 is 14 amino acids long. Per germline, CDR1 SEHNR and CDR2 FQNEAQ (reference sequence). The V end lost 4 bases, the J end lost 0 bases, and 9 bases lay between the germline ends. The CDR3, as DNA: TGTGCCAGCAGCTGGGACAACATGAACACTGAAGCTTTCTTT. Protein product: CASSWDNMNTEAFF.

This clonotype has more than one count but fewer than ten. The J gene is TRBJ2-5, the V gene TRBV18; D gene ambiguous. The CDR3 has 14 amino acids. Germline V gives CDR1 KGHSH, CDR2 LQKENI. Trimming removed 4 bases at V and 0 bases at J, with 9 bases between. The CDR3 bases are TGTGCCAGCTCACGTGAGCGCCACCAAGAGACCCAGTACTTC. This codes for CASSRERHQETQYF.

The CDR3 protein is CASIPAGTGEGNEQFF. CDR3 nucleotide sequence: TGTGCCAGCATTCCCGCCGGGACAGGGGAGGGTAATGAGCAGTTCTTC. V usage is TRBV28 and J usage is TRBJ2-1, with 10 positions matching TRBD1. V shed 7 bases and J 7 bases; nucleotides not matched to a gene: 13. The length of the CDR3 is 16 residues. Germline V gives CDR1 MDHEN, CDR2 SYDVKM.

The V and J genes are TRBV7-9 and TRBJ1-1, with TRBD1 identical over 7 bases. The CDR3 spans 14 residues. Germline lookup yields CDR1 SEHNR and CDR2 FQNEAQ (reference sequence). V trimming: 6 bases; J trimming: 3 bases; junction bases outside the gene matches: 7. The CDR3 DNA reads TGTGCCAGCAGAATCAGGGACAGCTACACTGAAGCTTTCTTT. It is translated as CASRIRDSYTEAFF.

This clonotype has ten or more counts. The chain joins TRBV20-1 to TRBJ2-1, with 10 bases lining up with TRBD2. V gave up 3 bases and J gave up 8 bases; unmatched junction bases: 7. CDR3 length: 14 residues. Germline-derived CDR1 and CDR2 are DFQATT and SNEGSKA (reference sequence). The CDR3 nucleotides read TGCAGTGCTAGTGGGCTAGCGGGGGAGTATGAGCAGTTCTTC. Its protein is CSASGLAGEYEQFF.

Only a few counts were recorded for this clonotype. The chain uses TRBV7-2 and TRBJ2-1; 7 bases line up with TRBD2. V lost 0 bases, J lost 4 bases, and 6 bases stayed unmatched. Germline assignment: CDR1 SGHTA and CDR2 FQGNSA. The CDR3 totals 16 residues. Written as DNA, the CDR3 is TGTGCCAGCAGCTTAGCGGCACCGGGGGGTTACAATGAGCAGTTCTTC. It is translated as CASSLAAPGGYNEQFF. The full variable domain, rest sourced from reference TRBV7-2 and TRBJ2-1, is GAGVSQSPSNKVTEKGKDVELRCDPISGHTALYWYRQSLGQGLEFLIYFQGNSAPDKSGLPSDRFSAERTGGSVSTLTIQRTQQEDSAVYLCASSLAAPGGYNEQFFGPGTRLTVL.

The chain couples TRBV4-1 to TRBJ2-3; D gene uncertain. CDR1 is MGHRA, CDR2 YSYEKL, per germline. The length of the CDR3 is 17 residues. V was clipped by 1 base and J by 6 bases, with 20 bases between them. CDR3 bases: TGCGCCAGCAGCCAAGCCCCCCCATCAGGCCTAGATGATACGCAGTATTTT. It translates to CASSQAPPSGLDDTQYF.

Notes on this clonotype: A read error is likely, as this CDR3 ends without the conserved phenylalanine or tryptophan. The chain links TRBV5-1 to TRBJ1-5; 7 nucleotides line up with TRBD1. CDR1 SGHRS and CDR2 YFSETQ come from the germline V gene. With 4 bases clipped from V and 2 bases from J, the junction kept 3 bases outside the gene matches. This CDR3 spans 14 amino acids. DNA of the CDR3: TGCGCCAGCAGCCCAGGACAGGGCAATCAGCCCCAGCATCTT. Encoded protein: CASSPGQGNQPQHL.

V usage is TRBV29-1 and J usage is TRBJ2-5; D perhaps matches TRBD1 (6 bases). This CDR3 has 11 residues. Germline CDR1 reads SQVTM; CDR2 reads ANQGSEA. Trimming shortened V by 5 bases and J by 4 bases, and 8 bases separated the two germline ends. The CDR3 DNA reads TGCAGCGTTTACAGGGTAGAGACCCAGTACTTC. Translation gives CSVYRVETQYF.

This clonotype was observed a handful of times. V is TRBV11-2 and J is TRBJ1-1; 9 positions agree with TRBD1. V lost 4 bases and J lost 1; bases outside the gene matches: 4. The CDR3 loop spans 15 amino acids. The germline gives CDR1 SGHAT, CDR2 FQNNGV. CDR3: CASSSRGQGNTEAFF. CDR3 DNA: TGTGCCAGCAGCTCAAGGGGACAGGGGAACACTGAAGCTTTCTTT. The full variable domain, in which reference TRBV11-2 and TRBJ1-1 provide the parts outside the CDR3, is EAGVAQSPRYKIIEKRQSVAFWCNPISGHATLYWYQQILGQGPKLLIQFQNNGVVDDSQLPKDRFSAERLKGVDSTLKIQPAKLEDSAVYLCASSSRGQGNTEAFFGQGTRLTVV.

This sequence joins TRBV3-1 and TRBJ1-6; D might be TRBD1 (5 bases). This CDR3 comprises 17 residues. Germline assignment: CDR1 LGHDT and CDR2 YNNKEL (reference sequence). Trimming cost V 4 bases and J 8 bases, with 21 bases left between them. The CDR3, as DNA: TGTGCCAGCAGCCGGGGGACGCCCGGCTCCGGGGATTCACCCCTCCACTTT. Translation: CASSRGTPGSGDSPLHF.

This clonotype was detected ten times or more. The rearrangement joins TRBV28 to TRBJ2-7, with D maybe TRBD1 (6 bases). Germline V gene data show CDR1 as MDHEN and CDR2 as SYDVKM. The CDR3 has 12 amino acids. V was cut by 3 bases and J by 4 bases, with 7 bases left in between. The CDR3 here is CASSLRGYEQYV. CDR3 nucleotide sequence: TGTGCCAGCAGTTTGAGGGGGTACGAGCAGTACGTC.

The J gene is TRBJ2-1, the V gene TRBV29-1; D possibly matches TRBD1 or TRBD2 (5 bases each). The V end lost 8 bases, the J end lost 7 bases, and 18 bases lay between the germline ends. CDR3 size: 13 residues. Looked up from germline, CDR1 is SQVTM and CDR2 is ANQGSEA. The CDR3: CSPYGTDRNEQFF. CDR3 DNA: TGCAGCCCCTACGGGACGGATAGGAATGAGCAGTTCTTC.